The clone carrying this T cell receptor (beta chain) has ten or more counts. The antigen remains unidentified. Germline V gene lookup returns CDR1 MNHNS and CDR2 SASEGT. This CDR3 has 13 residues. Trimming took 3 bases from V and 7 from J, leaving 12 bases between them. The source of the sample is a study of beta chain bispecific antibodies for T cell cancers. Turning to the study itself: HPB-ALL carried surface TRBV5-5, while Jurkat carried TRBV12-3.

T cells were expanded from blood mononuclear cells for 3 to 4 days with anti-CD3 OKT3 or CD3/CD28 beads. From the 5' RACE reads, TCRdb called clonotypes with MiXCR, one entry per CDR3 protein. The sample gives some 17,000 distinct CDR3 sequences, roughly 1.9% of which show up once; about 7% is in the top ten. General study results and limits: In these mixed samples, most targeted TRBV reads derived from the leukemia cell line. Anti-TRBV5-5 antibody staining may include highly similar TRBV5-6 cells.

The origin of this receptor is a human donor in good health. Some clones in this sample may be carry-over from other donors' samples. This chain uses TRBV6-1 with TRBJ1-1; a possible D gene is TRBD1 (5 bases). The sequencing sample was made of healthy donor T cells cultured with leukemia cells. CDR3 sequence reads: CASSETTDIEAFF. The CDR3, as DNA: TGTGCCAGCAGTGAGACGACAGATATTGAAGCTTTCTTT.